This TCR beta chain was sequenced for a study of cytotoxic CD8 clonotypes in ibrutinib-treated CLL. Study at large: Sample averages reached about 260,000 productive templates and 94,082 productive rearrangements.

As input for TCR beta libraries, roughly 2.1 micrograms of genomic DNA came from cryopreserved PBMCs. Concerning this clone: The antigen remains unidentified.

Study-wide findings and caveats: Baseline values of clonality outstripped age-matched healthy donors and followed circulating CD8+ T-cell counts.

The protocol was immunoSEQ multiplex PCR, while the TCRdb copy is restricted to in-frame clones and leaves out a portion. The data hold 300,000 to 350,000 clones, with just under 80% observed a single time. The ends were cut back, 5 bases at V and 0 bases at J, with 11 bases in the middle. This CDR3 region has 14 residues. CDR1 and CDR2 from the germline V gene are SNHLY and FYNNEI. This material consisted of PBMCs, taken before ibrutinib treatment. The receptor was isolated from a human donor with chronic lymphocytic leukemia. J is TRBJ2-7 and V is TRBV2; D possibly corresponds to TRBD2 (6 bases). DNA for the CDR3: TGTGCCAGCAGTTCGGATAGCGGCTCCTACGAGCAGTACTTC. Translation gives CASSSDSGSYEQYF.